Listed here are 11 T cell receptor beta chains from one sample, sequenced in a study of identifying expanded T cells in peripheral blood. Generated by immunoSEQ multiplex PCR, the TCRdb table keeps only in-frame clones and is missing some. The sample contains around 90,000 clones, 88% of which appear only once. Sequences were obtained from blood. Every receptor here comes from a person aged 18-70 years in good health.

In DNA form, the CDR3 reads TGTGCCAGCACACAGGCATCCCGCGGCTACACCTTC. Amino acid sequence: CASTQASRGYTF. The chain is built from TRBV28 and TRBJ1-2; tentatively, D is TRBD1 (5 bases). The V end was cut by 7 bases, the J end by 8 bases, with 14 bases between. This CDR3 is 12 amino acids long. Germline-derived CDR1 and CDR2 are MDHEN and SYDVKM.

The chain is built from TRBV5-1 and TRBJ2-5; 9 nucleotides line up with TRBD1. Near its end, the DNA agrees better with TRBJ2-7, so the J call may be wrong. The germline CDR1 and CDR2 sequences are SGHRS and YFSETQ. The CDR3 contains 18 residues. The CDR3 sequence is CASSGAPGQGPALYEQYF. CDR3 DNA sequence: TGCGCCAGCAGTGGGGCCCCGGGACAGGGTCCAGCCCTCTACGAGCAGTACTTC.

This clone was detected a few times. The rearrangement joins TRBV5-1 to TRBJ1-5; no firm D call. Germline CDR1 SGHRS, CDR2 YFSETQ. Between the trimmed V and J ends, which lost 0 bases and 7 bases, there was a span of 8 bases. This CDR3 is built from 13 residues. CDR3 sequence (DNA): TGCGCCAGCAGCTTGGGCACGGACCAGCCCCAGCATTTT. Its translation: CASSLGTDQPQHF.

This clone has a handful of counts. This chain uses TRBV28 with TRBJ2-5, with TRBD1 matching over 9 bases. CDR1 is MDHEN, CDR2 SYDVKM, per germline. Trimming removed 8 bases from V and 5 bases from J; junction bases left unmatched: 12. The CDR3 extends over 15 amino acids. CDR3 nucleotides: TGTGCCAGCGGACGTAGTGGCGGGACAGGGGAGACCCAGTACTTC. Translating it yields CASGRSGGTGETQYF. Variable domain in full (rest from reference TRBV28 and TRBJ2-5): DVKVTQSSRYLVKRTGEKVFLECVQDMDHENMFWYRQDPGLGLRLIYFSYDVKMKEKGDIPEGYSVSREKKERFSLILESASTNQTSMYLCASGRSGGTGETQYFGPGTRLLVL.

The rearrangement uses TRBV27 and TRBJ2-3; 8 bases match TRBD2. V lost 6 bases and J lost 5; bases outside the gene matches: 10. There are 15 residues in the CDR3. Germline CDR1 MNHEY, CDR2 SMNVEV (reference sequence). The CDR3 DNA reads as TGTGCCAGCAGCCGACCGGGAGGGGGTGGAGATACGCAGTATTTT. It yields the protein CASSRPGGGGDTQYF.

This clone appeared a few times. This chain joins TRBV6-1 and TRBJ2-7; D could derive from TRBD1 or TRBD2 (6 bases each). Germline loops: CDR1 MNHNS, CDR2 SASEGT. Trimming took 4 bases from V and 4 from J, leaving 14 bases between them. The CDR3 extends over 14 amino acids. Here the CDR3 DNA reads TGTGCCAGCAGTGTAGCTAGGGGGAGGTACGAGCAGTACTTC. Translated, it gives CASSVARGRYEQYF.

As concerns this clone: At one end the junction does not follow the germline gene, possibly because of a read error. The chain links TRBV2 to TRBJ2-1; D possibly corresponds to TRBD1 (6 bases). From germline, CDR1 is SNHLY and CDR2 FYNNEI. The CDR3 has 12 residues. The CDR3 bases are TGTGCCAGCAGTTTAGACAGGAGTTCCGAGATCTTC. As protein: CASSLDRSSEIF. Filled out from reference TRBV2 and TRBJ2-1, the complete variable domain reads EPEVTQTPSHQVTQMGQEVILRCVPISNHLYFYWYRQILGQKVEFLVSFYNNEISEKSEIFDDQFSVERPDGSNFTLKIRSTKLEDSAMYFCASSLDRSSEIFGPGTRLTVL.

CDR3 sequence (DNA): TGTGCCAGCAGTCCTAGACCCAGCAATCAGCCCCAGCATTTT. Translation gives CASSPRPSNQPQHF. V gene TRBV27 combines with J gene TRBJ1-5; D unclear. With 5 bases removed from V and 1 base from J, the gap between germline ends came to 9 bases. Per germline, CDR1 MNHEY and CDR2 SMNVEV (reference sequence). The CDR3 runs 14 residues.

The CDR3 loop is CASSGTWNTEAFF. In DNA, the CDR3 is TGTGCCAGCAGTGGGACTTGGAACACTGAAGCTTTCTTT. The chain uses TRBV25-1 and TRBJ1-1; D ambiguous. Germline assignment: CDR1 MGHDK and CDR2 SYGVNS. The CDR3 extends over 13 amino acids. V dropped 4 bases and J dropped 1 base, with 7 bases sitting between them.

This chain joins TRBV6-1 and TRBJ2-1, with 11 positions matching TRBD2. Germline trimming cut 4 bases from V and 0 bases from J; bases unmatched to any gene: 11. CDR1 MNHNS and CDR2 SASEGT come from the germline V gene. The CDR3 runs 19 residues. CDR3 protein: CASSGSGLAGLFSYNEQFF. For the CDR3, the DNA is TGTGCCAGCAGTGGGTCCGGACTAGCGGGCCTTTTCTCCTACAATGAGCAGTTCTTC.

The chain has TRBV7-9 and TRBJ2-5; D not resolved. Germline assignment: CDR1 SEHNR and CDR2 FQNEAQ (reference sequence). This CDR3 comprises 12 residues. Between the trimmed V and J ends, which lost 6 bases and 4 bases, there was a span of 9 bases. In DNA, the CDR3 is TGTGCCAGCAGTTCCCGGACAGAGACCCAGTACTTC. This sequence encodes CASSSRTETQYF. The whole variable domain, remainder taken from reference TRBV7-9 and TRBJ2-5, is DTGVSQNPRHKITKRGQNVTFRCDPISEHNRLYWYRQTLGQGPEFLTYFQNEAQLEKSRLLSDRFSAERPKGSFSTLEIQRTEQGDSAMYLCASSSRTETQYFGPGTRLLVL.